This T cell receptor beta chain stems from a study of post-analysis software for immune sequencing data (dated by TCRdb to between 2015 and 2016). In terms of the full investigation: Disease courses on record covered relapsing-remitting, secondary progressive and progressive-relapsing multiple sclerosis, though some patients had no subtype annotation. A subset of samples was prepared in parallel using single-end sample barcoding, then pooled and co-amplified after Illumina adapter ligation. The multiple sclerosis patient repertoires were compared with 10 to 12 previously published healthy control repertoires from donors aged about 6 to 26 years. What the authors observed across the whole study: When samples were clustered directly using the F measure, samples prepared in the same batch co-clustered strongly, which prompted a batch-effect correction. Compared with controls, multiple sclerosis patients had significantly lower normalized Chao1 diversity, a finding suggesting substantial peripheral T-cell clonal expansion. The control group was slightly older than the multiple sclerosis patient group. About 5 TRBV segments, including TRBV5-6, TRBV5-1 and TRBV20-1, were significantly more frequent in patients than controls.

To demonstrate the VDJtools post-analysis software, the study profiled TCR beta repertoires from the peripheral blood of about a dozen young patients with multiple sclerosis. The multiple sclerosis patients were children and adolescents ranging in age from about 6 to 17 years. With respect to this clonotype: Its antigen remains unidentified. Base qualities are missing; no much larger clone stands one base away.

The library came from PCR. TCRdb records Illumina HiSeq 2500 as the sequencer. To reduce PCR and sequencing biases, unique molecular identifiers were incorporated into the TCR beta cDNA libraries. Roughly 500,000 cDNA molecules were obtained for every 1 to 10 million input T cells, so each molecule roughly corresponded to one T cell. The patient libraries were prepared and sequenced with the same protocol used for the earlier healthy control dataset. Samples belonging to the same batch were prepared together, multiplexed and sequenced on a shared HiSeq lane. The authors processed their data as follows. Raw barcoded reads were processed with MIGEC, discarding single-read molecular identifier groups before consensus assembly and CDR3 extraction. Clonotype tables were post-analysed with VDJtools, and diversity was normalized by down-sampling all datasets to the smallest sample size. To correct batch-related cross-sample contamination, repertoire overlap clustering matched CDR3 amino acid sequences but not nucleotide sequences. The public reads were reprocessed in TCRdb via fastp at Q25 and MiXCR, keeping in-frame beta chains. Each entry merges the rows of one CDR3 protein and shows their most common DNA and genes. TCRdb assigned the V and J calls; the authors' analysis was not used. The sample table shows approximately 730,000 distinct CDR3 sequences, and roughly 27% are seen once. 0.56% of the sample belongs to the ten largest clones.

The CDR3 sequence holds 13 residues, the cysteine and phenylalanine included. Left in the record is the CDR3 DNA by itself, 39 bases read in frame from the first base. At the junction V is shortened by 3 bases and J by 8 bases; bases outside the gene matches: 6. The germline V gene (reference sequence) provides CDR1 DFQATT and CDR2 SNEGSKA. The V and J genes are TRBV20-1 and TRBJ2-3, with 9 central nucleotides matching TRBD1. The receptor comes from a girl aged 5-17 years with multiple sclerosis. The source material was blood. In nucleotides, the sequence is TGCAGTGCTAGCCCGCGACAGGGGGGTACGCAGTATTTT. Its amino acids are CSASPRQGGTQYF.